These 10 T cell receptor beta chains originate from one sample sequenced in a study of PD-L1 blockade in urothelial cancer. Described time point: pretreatment peripheral blood. Measured with immunoSEQ multiplex PCR; TCRdb has only the in-frame clones, and not every one. This table has roughly 87,000 clones, around 90% appearing once. The sample was PBMCs, taken around atezolizumab (anti-PD-L1) treatment. The receptors come from a woman aged 80 or over with urothelial cancer.

This CDR3 reads CASSPGTSGIRHEQFF. Written as DNA, the CDR3 is TGTGCCAGCTCACCAGGGACTAGCGGGATTCGGCATGAGCAGTTCTTC. The genes are TRBV18 and TRBJ2-1, with 13 nucleotides matching TRBD2. Germline V gene sequence: CDR1 KGHSH, CDR2 LQKENI. This CDR3 has 16 amino acids. V was clipped by 2 bases and J by 8 bases; unmatched bases: 6.

This clone has a single count. The chain uses TRBV10-3 and TRBJ2-2; 7 bases are a match to TRBD2. Per the germline V gene, CDR1 is ENHRY and CDR2 is SYGVKD. Unmatched junction bases numbered 6, after V lost 8 bases and J lost 6 bases. The CDR3 has 13 amino acids. CDR3 residues: CAIGGEDPGELFF. CDR3 nucleotide sequence: TGTGCCATCGGGGGGGAAGACCCCGGGGAGCTGTTTTTT.

The chain couples TRBV4-2 to TRBJ2-1; D possibly corresponds to TRBD2 (6 bases). V lost 4 bases and J 5 bases, leaving 18 bases between the germline ends. Germline loops: CDR1 LGHNA, CDR2 YNFKEQ. The CDR3 extends over 16 amino acids. CDR3 nucleotide sequence: TGTGCCAGCAGCCCCCAACGGGACTCCAAAGACAATGAGCAGTTCTTC. Protein sequence: CASSPQRDSKDNEQFF.

V is TRBV28 and J is TRBJ1-1; D gene uncertain. Per germline, CDR1 MDHEN and CDR2 SYDVKM. V was shortened by 3 bases and J by 1 base, with 6 bases between the two germline ends. The CDR3 has 13 amino acids. The CDR3 region is CASSFPGNTEAFF. CDR3 sequence (DNA): TGTGCCAGCAGTTTCCCGGGGAACACTGAAGCTTTCTTT. The full variable domain, in which reference TRBV28 and TRBJ1-1 provide the parts outside the CDR3, is DVKVTQSSRYLVKRTGEKVFLECVQDMDHENMFWYRQDPGLGLRLIYFSYDVKMKEKGDIPEGYSVSREKKERFSLILESASTNQTSMYLCASSFPGNTEAFFGQGTRLTVV.

The rearrangement joins TRBV6-1 to TRBJ1-3; 9 bases map to TRBD1. This CDR3 comprises 14 residues. Per germline, CDR1 MNHNS and CDR2 SASEGT. With 8 bases clipped from V and 4 bases from J, the junction kept 6 bases outside the gene matches. The CDR3 here is CASDRQGEGNTIYF. For the CDR3, the DNA is TGTGCCAGCGACAGACAGGGGGAAGGAAACACCATATATTTT.

CDR3 coding DNA: TGTGCCAGCAGCCCAGACTTAGCGGGAGTCGCGGAGACCCAGTACTTC. Translating gives CASSPDLAGVAETQYF. The chain combines TRBV9 with TRBJ2-5, with TRBD2 matching 9 bases. CDR1 is SGDLS, CDR2 YYNGEE, per germline. The ends lost 4 bases at V and 5 bases at J; junction bases unmatched: 12. The CDR3 runs 16 residues.

The chain uses TRBV6-5 and TRBJ2-7, with 8 bases that match TRBD2. The CDR3 loop spans 16 amino acids. Germline lookup yields CDR1 MNHEY and CDR2 SVGAGI. V dropped 0 bases and J dropped 2; count of bases not matched to a gene: 6. CDR3 sequence (DNA): TGTGCCAGCAGTTACTCGGACGGGAGGGTTACCTACGAGCAGTACTTC. It specifies CASSYSDGRVTYEQYF.

The chain is built from TRBV2 and TRBJ2-7, with 9 bases aligning to TRBD2. V lost 4 bases and J lost 6; bases outside the gene matches: 13. This CDR3 is built from 16 residues. Germline V lookup: CDR1 SNHLY, CDR2 FYNNEI. CDR3 region: CASSGPAGGMASEQYF. The CDR3 DNA reads TGTGCCAGCAGTGGCCCAGCGGGGGGAATGGCGAGCGAGCAGTACTTC.

This chain links TRBV28 with TRBJ2-2; possible D gene TRBD2, 5 bases. Trimming pared 7 bases from V and 1 base from J, leaving 10 bases between. CDR1 and CDR2 (germline): MDHEN, SYDVKM. The CDR3 covers 14 residues. The CDR3 sequence is CASNPSGNTGELFF. DNA for the CDR3: TGTGCCAGCAACCCGAGCGGGAACACCGGGGAGCTGTTTTTT.

The chain couples TRBV27 to TRBJ2-2, with 7 bases matching TRBD1. Looked up from germline, CDR1 is MNHEY and CDR2 is SMNVEV (reference sequence). This CDR3 region has 14 residues. J gave up 7 bases and V 7 bases, and 9 bases lay outside the gene matches. CDR3 in amino acids: CASNRGQVGGELFF. The DNA for the CDR3 is TGTGCCAGCAATAGAGGACAGGTGGGCGGGGAGCTGTTTTTT.